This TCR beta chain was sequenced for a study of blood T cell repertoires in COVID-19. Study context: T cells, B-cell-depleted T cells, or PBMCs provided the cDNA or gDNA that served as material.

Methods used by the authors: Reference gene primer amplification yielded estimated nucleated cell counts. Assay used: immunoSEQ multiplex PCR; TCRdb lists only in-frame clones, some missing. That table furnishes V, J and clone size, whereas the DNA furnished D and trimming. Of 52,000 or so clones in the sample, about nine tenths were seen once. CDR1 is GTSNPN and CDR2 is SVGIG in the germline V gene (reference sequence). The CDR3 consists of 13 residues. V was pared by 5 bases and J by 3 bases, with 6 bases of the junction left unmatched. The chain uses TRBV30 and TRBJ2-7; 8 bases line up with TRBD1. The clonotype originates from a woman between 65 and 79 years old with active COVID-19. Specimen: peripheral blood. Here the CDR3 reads CAWAGTGVYEQYF. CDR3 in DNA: TGTGCCTGGGCTGGGACAGGAGTCTACGAGCAGTACTTC.